Here is one T cell receptor (beta chain) with its context. Trimming left V 10 bases short and J 8 bases short, with 15 bases between. From germline, CDR1 is ENHRY and CDR2 SYGVKD. This CDR3 has 13 residues. The sample comes from a study of blood T cell repertoires in COVID-19. Background on the study: There were acute and convalescent COVID-19 samples, and they came from the United States, Italy and Spain. Nucleic acid was either cDNA or gDNA, and it came from T cells, B-cell-depleted T cells, or PBMCs.

Authors' processing steps: Nucleated cell counts were estimated from reference gene primer amplification. Using immunoSEQ multiplex PCR, the repertoire was profiled, and TCRdb retains in-frame clones only, with some absent. V and J calls and clone size are given by that table; D and trimming were obtained from the DNA. The repertoire has about 250,000 clones, more than 75% of them found once; the top ten carry approximately 5.5%. Seattle's cohort entered during active infection and was followed longitudinally. The V and J genes are TRBV10-3 and TRBJ1-6, with a tentative D call TRBD1 (6 bases). This clonotype was sampled from an elderly woman with COVID-19, enrolled during active disease. Material for sequencing was peripheral blood. The CDR3 DNA sequence: TGTGCCACCACTGGGGGCCCTGATTCACCCCTCCACTTT. It specifies CATTGGPDSPLHF.